The rows below give T cell receptor beta chains drawn from one sample of a study of CD8 T cells in Susac syndrome. In TCRdb, the immunoSEQ multiplex PCR reads were re-called with MiXCR into one record per CDR3 protein. The table has approximately 280,000 distinct CDR3 sequences, approximately 85% seen once; the top ten hold 0.11%. Specimen: CD8+ T cells from PBMCs. The receptors here all came from a human donor with multiple sclerosis. CDR3s include the opening cysteine and the closing phenylalanine or tryptophan. A D gene is named only where the DNA matches it firmly.

>.|TRBJ1-1|TRBV6-1
CASSGPLGSNTKAFF
>.|TRBJ2-2|TRBV27
CASSLGRGPGELFF
>.|TRBJ1-2|TRBV27
CASSPDYETYYGYTF
>.|TRBJ2-4|TRBV5-6
CASSLRVRGADIQYF
>.|TRBJ2-7|TRBV5-5
CASSGGVRGGEQYF
>.|TRBJ2-1|TRBV9
CASSPWDANNEQFF
>.|TRBJ1-5|TRBV6-5
CASSSGSNQPQHF
>.|TRBJ1-2|TRBV29-1
CSVEIDANYGYTF
>TRBD2|TRBJ2-3|TRBV6-6
CASSPTSGDADTQYF
>.|TRBJ2-1|TRBV5-1
CASSPWRASYNEQFF
>TRBD2|TRBJ2-1|TRBV30
CAWSRTSGINNEQFF
>TRBD2|TRBJ2-2|TRBV20-1
CSAPRPGLAGERYTGELFF
>.|TRBJ2-7|TRBV9
CASSVDGGSDEQYF
>.|TRBJ1-1|TRBV7-2
CASSLSGVWGDTEAFF
>TRBD2|TRBJ2-2|TRBV7-9
CASSLTSGRNTGELFF
>TRBD1|TRBJ2-7|TRBV28
CASSLDRGPYEQYF